The rows below give T cell receptor beta chains drawn from one sample of a study of cytomegalovirus exposure and HLA in healthy donors. Profiled with immunoSEQ multiplex PCR; TCRdb holds only in-frame clones, not every one. The sample lists about 160,000 clones; almost 85% were seen once. Sequencing was carried out using PBMCs. All receptors derive from a man between 25 and 39 years old in good health and CMV-seronegative. Each CDR3 is given with its conserved first and last residue. The listing skips clone size in some rows; elsewhere it reads once, few, many or a size class.

clone_size j_call v_call cdr3_aa
. TRBJ2-2 TRBV19 CASESNRANTGELFF
. TRBJ2-5 TRBV16 CASKSRLRWKETQYF
. TRBJ2-5 TRBV5-1 CASSAGVWETQYF
. TRBJ2-1 TRBV9 CASSIRDYPSYNEQFF
. TRBJ2-1 TRBV7-9 CASSLWEAGGPTNEQFF
. TRBJ1-4 TRBV19 CASSTPTTNEKLFF
. TRBJ1-2 TRBV5-1 CASSGDRGIEYGYTF
once TRBJ2-4 TRBV7-5 CVRSLEECGFGKNIQYF
. TRBJ2-7 TRBV27 CASSLLGGGSYEQYF
. TRBJ1-2 TRBV5-1 CASSRTGDLSYGYTF
. TRBJ2-1 TRBV11-2 CASSYGYRATYNEQFF
. TRBJ2-5 TRBV28 CASSLPSKEETQYF
. TRBJ1-4 TRBV5-4 CASSLDRGHNEKLFF
. TRBJ2-5 TRBV9 CASSTVTGGGETQYF
few TRBJ1-2 TRBV29-1 CSVGQDYGYTF
. TRBJ1-5 TRBV19 CASSPGNQPQHF
. TRBJ2-7 TRBV30 CAWLTKTEVYEQYF
. TRBJ2-7 TRBV2 CATRQMVTYEQYF
. . TRBV5-1 CASSLIAGSSYEQYF
. TRBJ2-5 TRBV13 CASSLESSMETQYF